A single sample is the source of the 27 T cell receptor beta chains below, sequenced in a study of CXCR3-negative and CXCR3-positive naive CD8 T cells. Each TRB cDNA library was prepared by 5' RACE (with UMI labels). From its re-call of the 5' RACE reads, TCRdb lists each CDR3 protein once, without DNA. The table lists roughly 90,000 distinct CDR3 sequences. The specimen was naive CXCR3- CD8+ T cells from blood. As for subset: CD45RO-CCR7+CD27+CD95- naive CD8+ T cells lacking CXCR3 (TNR3-). The receptors come from a human donor in good health. Some clones in this sample may be carry-over from other donors' samples.

The genes are TRBV29-1 and TRBJ2-1; TCRdb gives TRBD2 as the D gene, but with no DNA this cannot be confirmed. In germline, CDR1 is SQVTM, CDR2 ANQGSEA. This CDR3 has 15 amino acids. The CDR3 is CSVGGLAGGPDEQFF.

The chain is built from TRBV28 and TRBJ2-7. This CDR3 has 13 amino acids. CDR1 and CDR2 from the germline V gene are MDHEN and SYDVKM. CDR3 loop: CASSRRLSYEQYF.

The rearrangement joins TRBV29-1 to TRBJ1-3; lacking DNA, the TRBD1 call made by TCRdb goes unchecked. The germline CDR1 and CDR2 sequences are SQVTM and ANQGSEA. The CDR3 sequence is 14 residues long. CDR3: CSARPGQGANTIYF.

The gene calls are TRBV7-6 and TRBJ2-7; there is no DNA to check the TCRdb D call of TRBD2. Germline V gene sequence: CDR1 SGHVS, CDR2 FNYEAQ. The CDR3 runs to 18 residues. The CDR3 region is CASSLMESVAGVAYEQYF.

V and J are TRBV29-1 and TRBJ2-7; without DNA, the TCRdb call of TRBD2 cannot be checked. The CDR3 runs 15 residues. The germline V gene has CDR1 SQVTM and CDR2 ANQGSEA. The CDR3 reads CSVEPGQEGKFEQYF.

The chain uses TRBV19 and TRBJ1-4; TCRdb returns TRBD1, unconfirmable since there is no DNA. CDR3 length: 14 amino acids. Germline lookup yields CDR1 LNHDA and CDR2 SQIVND (reference sequence). CDR3 amino acids: CASTTLATNEKLFF.

The chain employs TRBV7-6 and TRBJ2-5. The CDR3 is 14 amino acids. Germline V gene sequence: CDR1 SGHVS, CDR2 FNYEAQ. The CDR3 protein is CASSLGGGSETQYF.

The chain joins TRBV7-9 to TRBJ1-2. Germline V lookup: CDR1 SEHNR, CDR2 FQNEAQ (reference sequence). The CDR3 consists of 14 residues. CDR3 sequence: CASRPGGLNYGYTF.

CDR3 amino acids: CASRLVPGNEKLFF. The chain is built from TRBV12-2 and TRBJ1-4; TCRdb names TRBD1, which stays unverified in the absence of DNA. TRBV12-2 is a listed pseudogene. The CDR3 has 14 residues.

The chain combines TRBV9 with TRBJ2-1; TCRdb's D call, TRBD2, is unchecked because there is no DNA. CDR3 length equals 17 residues. From germline, CDR1 is SGDLS and CDR2 YYNGEE. Here the CDR3 reads CASSQAVVAGGRNEQFF.

This chain connects TRBV5-1 to TRBJ2-7. The CDR3 sequence is 14 residues long. The germline V gene has CDR1 SGHRS and CDR2 YFSETQ. CDR3 protein: CASSLYSSSYEQYF.

The V gene is TRBV29-1, the J gene TRBJ1-1. The CDR3 runs 13 residues. Germline lookup yields CDR1 SQVTM and CDR2 ANQGSEA. The CDR3 reads CSVGRGTNTEAFF.

J is TRBJ2-7 and V is TRBV20-1. This CDR3 contains 11 residues. Germline loops: CDR1 DFQATT, CDR2 SNEGSKA (reference sequence). This chain's CDR3 is CSARSGYEQYF.

The chain carries TRBV7-6 and TRBJ2-2. CDR3 size: 13 residues. Germline CDR1 SGHVS, CDR2 FNYEAQ. CDR3 residues: CASSFGSTGELFF. The entire variable domain, with the rest obtained from reference TRBV7-6 and TRBJ2-2, is as follows: GAGVSQSPRYKVTKRGQDVALRCDPISGHVSLYWYRQALGQGPEFLTYFNYEAQQDKSGLPNDRFSAERPEGSISTLTIQRTEQRDSAMYRCASSFGSTGELFFGEGSRLTVL.

The genes are TRBV3-1 and TRBJ1-6. CDR3 length: 17 amino acids. The germline CDR1 and CDR2 sequences are LGHDT and YNNKEL (reference sequence). CDR3 in amino acids: CASSQFWQEYGNSPLHF.

The chain combines TRBV20-1 with TRBJ2-1; TCRdb indicates TRBD1, and absent DNA this call remains unverified. This CDR3 region has 15 residues. CDR1 and CDR2 (germline): DFQATT, SNEGSKA (reference sequence). The CDR3 loop reads CSAPEAGRSYNEQFF.

The chain couples TRBV12-3 or TRBV12-4 to TRBJ1-1; with no DNA, the TCRdb D assignment of TRBD1 cannot be verified. The CDR3 sequence is 19 residues long. CDR3 region: CASSQSPPWNHQENTEAFF.

The gene calls are TRBV30 and TRBJ2-3; TCRdb's D call, TRBD1, is unchecked because there is no DNA. CDR3 length: 15 amino acids. CDR1 and CDR2 (germline): GTSNPN, SVGIG (reference sequence). The CDR3 sequence is CAWEPGTGSTDTQYF.

V is TRBV28 and J is TRBJ2-1; TCRdb's D call, TRBD2, is unchecked because there is no DNA. CDR1 MDHEN and CDR2 SYDVKM come from the germline V gene. This CDR3 has 17 residues. CDR3: CASSLTLAGGPSNEQFF.

The rearrangement joins TRBV28 to TRBJ2-3; TCRdb's D call of TRBD1 is untestable without DNA. This CDR3 is 16 amino acids long. Germline CDR1 and CDR2: MDHEN and SYDVKM. CDR3 residues: CASSPRQVRFRDTQYF.

V and J are TRBV6-1 and TRBJ2-2; TCRdb names TRBD1, which stays unverified in the absence of DNA. Per germline, CDR1 MNHNS and CDR2 SASEGT. The CDR3 extends over 16 amino acids. The CDR3 reads CATKASTGGITGELFF.

The chain combines TRBV5-4 with TRBJ2-5. The CDR3 is 13 residues long. The germline V gene encodes CDR1 SGHNT and CDR2 YYREEE (reference sequence). CDR3 protein: CASSLDRQETQYF.

This chain joins TRBV12-3 or TRBV12-4 and TRBJ2-5; TCRdb picks TRBD2, but there is no DNA to check that call. The length of the CDR3 is 13 residues. This chain's CDR3 is CASGEREWETQYF.

The rearrangement links TRBV11-2 to TRBJ2-3. Germline V gene lookup returns CDR1 SGHAT and CDR2 FQNNGV. The CDR3 length is 13 residues. Here the CDR3 reads CASSLEIGDTQYF.

This sequence joins TRBV5-6 and TRBJ2-1; TCRdb outputs TRBD1, but without DNA this stays unchecked. CDR1 and CDR2 (germline): SGHDT, YYEEEE. The CDR3 length is 19 residues. CDR3 sequence: CASSGGQGAPKSSYNEQFF.

The chain is built from TRBV12-3 or TRBV12-4 and TRBJ2-2. This CDR3 region has 13 residues. CDR3 in amino acids: CATNTNRIGELFF.

This chain uses TRBV29-1 with TRBJ2-7; checking the TCRdb D call of TRBD1 is not possible without DNA. Germline loops: CDR1 SQVTM, CDR2 ANQGSEA. The CDR3 length is 14 residues. The CDR3 is CSVEGQGETYEQYF.